This is a list of T cell receptor beta chains from one sample in a study of T cell changes during pregnancy in multiple sclerosis. Here immunoSEQ multiplex PCR was the method, and the copy in TCRdb shows in-frame clones only, minus some. Among roughly 70,000 clones listed, more than 80% were seen once. The specimen comprised peripheral blood, sampled in the third trimester of pregnancy. The source of these receptors is a female donor with multiple sclerosis, enrolled in a pregnancy study. Both conserved end residues are part of each CDR3. Each record gives: V gene, clone size, J gene, D gene, CDR3 DNA, CDR3 protein. D genes are given only for firm matches. Some rows have no size entry. The others give once, few or many, or a class for an expanded clone.

TRBV6-1	.	TRBJ1-2	.	TGTGCCAGCTCAGGGAACCCTAACTATGGCTACACCTTC	CASSGNPNYGYTF
TRBV2	.	TRBJ1-5	TRBD1	TGTGCCAGCAGCACCGACAGGGATAGCAATCAGCCCCAGCATTTT	CASSTDRDSNQPQHF
TRBV7-9	.	TRBJ2-3	.	TGTGCCAGCCCTCGTTATGGTGGGCCTAGCACAGATACGCAGTATTTT	CASPRYGGPSTDTQYF
TRBV7-2	.	TRBJ1-5	.	TGTGCCAGCAGCTTAGACGGGTCCCGTTACCAGCCCCAGCATTTT	CASSLDGSRYQPQHF
TRBV10-2	.	TRBJ2-3	TRBD2	TGCGCCAGCAGAGCGACTAGCGGGAGACACAGGGACACAGATACGCAGTATTTT	CASRATSGRHRDTDTQYF
TRBV7-9	few	TRBJ1-6	TRBD1	TGTGCCAGCAGCTTACAGGGGGCATATTCACCCCTCCACTTT	CASSLQGAYSPLHF
TRBV4-1	many	TRBJ2-3	TRBD2	TGCGCCAGCAGCCAAAAGTATAGTCTAGCGGGGCCCCCCACAGATACGCAGTATTTT	CASSQKYSLAGPPTDTQYF
TRBV5-6	.	TRBJ2-7	.	TGTGCCAGCAGCCGTAAGCGTTCCTACGAGCAGTACTTC	CASSRKRSYEQYF
TRBV6-4	.	TRBJ2-1	TRBD2	TGTGCCAGCAGTGACTATCCGGGAGCGGGGAATGAGCAGTTCTTC	CASSDYPGAGNEQFF
TRBV23-1	.	TRBJ2-7	.	TGCGCCAGCAGTCAATCGGTCAGGGCCTACGAGCAGTACTTC	CASSQSVRAYEQYF
TRBV19	.	TRBJ2-3	TRBD2	TGTGCCAGTAGTATAGCCGGGACTAGCGGGAGCACAGATACGCAGTATTTT	CASSIAGTSGSTDTQYF
TRBV20-1	.	TRBJ1-2	.	TGCAGTGCTACCGACTATGGCTACACCTTC	CSATDYGYTF
TRBV2	.	TRBJ2-1	TRBD2	TGTGCCAGCAGACCCACTAGCGACCTCTACAATGAGCAGTTCTTC	CASRPTSDLYNEQFF
TRBV4-2	.	TRBJ2-1	.	TGTGCCAGCAGCCAAGAATCAGTTTCCCTAGGCAATGAGCAGTTCTTC	CASSQESVSLGNEQFF
TRBV19	.	TRBJ2-2	.	TGTGCCAGTAGAATAGGCGGATCGGACACCGGGGAGCTGTTTTTT	CASRIGGSDTGELFF
TRBV2	.	TRBJ1-1	.	TGTGCCAGCGGCGGTAACACTGAAGCTTTCTTT	CASGGNTEAFF
TRBV5-1	.	TRBJ2-1	TRBD2	TGCGCCAGCAGCTGGGGGACTAGCGGGAATAGACTCGGCTCCTACAATGAGCAGTTCTTC	CASSWGTSGNRLGSYNEQFF
TRBV7-2	.	TRBJ1-4	.	TGTGCCAGCAGCTTAGCGGGTACAGTTAATGAAAAACTGTTTTTT	CASSLAGTVNEKLFF
TRBV2	.	TRBJ2-5	.	TGTGCCAGCAGTGTGGAGGAGACCCAGTACTTC	CASSVEETQYF
TRBV7-2	.	TRBJ2-3	TRBD2	TGTGCCAGCAGCTTAGCGGCCCTAGCGGGAGCGGGTACGCAGTATTTT	CASSLAALAGAGTQYF
TRBV5-4	.	TRBJ2-4	TRBD2	TGTGCCAGCAGCCAACAAATAGCGGGGGAAAACATTCAGTACTTC	CASSQQIAGENIQYF
TRBV5-6	.	TRBJ1-2	.	TGTGCCAGCAGCGCAGGGTCTGATGGCTACACCTTC	CASSAGSDGYTF
TRBV5-5	.	TRBJ2-4	TRBD1	TGTGCCAGCAGCAGTACCGGGACAGGGGAATCAATAGCCAAAAACATTCAGTACTTC	CASSSTGTGESIAKNIQYF
TRBV18	.	TRBJ2-1	.	TGTGCCAGCTCACCAATCAGGGGTAGGGATGAGCAGTTCTTC	CASSPIRGRDEQFF
TRBV28	once	TRBJ2-2	TRBD1	TGTGCCAGCAGTTTTGAAACAGGGGTAACCGGGGAGCTGTTTTTT	CASSFETGVTGELFF